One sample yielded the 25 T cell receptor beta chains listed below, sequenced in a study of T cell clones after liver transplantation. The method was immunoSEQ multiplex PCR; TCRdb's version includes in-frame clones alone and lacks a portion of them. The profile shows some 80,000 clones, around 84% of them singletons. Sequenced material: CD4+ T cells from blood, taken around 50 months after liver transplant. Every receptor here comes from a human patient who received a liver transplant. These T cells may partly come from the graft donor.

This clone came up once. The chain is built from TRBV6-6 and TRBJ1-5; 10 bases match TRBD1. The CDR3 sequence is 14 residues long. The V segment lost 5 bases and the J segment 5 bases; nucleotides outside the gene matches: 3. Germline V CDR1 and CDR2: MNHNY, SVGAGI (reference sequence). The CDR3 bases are TGTGCCAGCAGTCGGACAGGGGGGGATCAGCCCCAGCATTTT. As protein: CASSRTGGDQPQHF.

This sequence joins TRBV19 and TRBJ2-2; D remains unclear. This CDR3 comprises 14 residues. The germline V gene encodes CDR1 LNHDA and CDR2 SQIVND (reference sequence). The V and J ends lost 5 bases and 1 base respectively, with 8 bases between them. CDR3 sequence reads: CASSRDKNTGELFF. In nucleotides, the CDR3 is TGTGCCAGTAGTCGAGACAAGAACACCGGGGAGCTGTTTTTT.

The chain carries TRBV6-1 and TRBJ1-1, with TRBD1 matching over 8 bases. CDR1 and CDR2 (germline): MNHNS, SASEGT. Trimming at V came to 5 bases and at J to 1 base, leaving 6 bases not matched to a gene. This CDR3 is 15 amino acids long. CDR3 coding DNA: TGTGCCAGCAGTACAAGTGACAGGGGGAACACTGAAGCTTTCTTT. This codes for CASSTSDRGNTEAFF.

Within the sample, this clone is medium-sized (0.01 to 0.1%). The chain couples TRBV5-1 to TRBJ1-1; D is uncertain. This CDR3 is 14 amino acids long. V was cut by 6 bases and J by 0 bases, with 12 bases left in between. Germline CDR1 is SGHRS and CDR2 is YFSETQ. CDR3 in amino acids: CASTKDGMNTEAFF. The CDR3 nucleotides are TGCGCCAGCACCAAGGACGGCATGAACACTGAAGCTTTCTTT.

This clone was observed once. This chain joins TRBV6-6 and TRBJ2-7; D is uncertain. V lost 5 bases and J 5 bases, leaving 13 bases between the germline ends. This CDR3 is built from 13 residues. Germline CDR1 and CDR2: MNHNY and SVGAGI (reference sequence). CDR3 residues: CASSHGQVNEQYF. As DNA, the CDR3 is TGTGCCAGCAGTCACGGTCAAGTCAACGAGCAGTACTTC.

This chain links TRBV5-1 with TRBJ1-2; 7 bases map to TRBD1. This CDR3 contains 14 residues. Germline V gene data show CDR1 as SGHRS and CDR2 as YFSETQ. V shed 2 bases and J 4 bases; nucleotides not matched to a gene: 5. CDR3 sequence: CASSLGRGTYGYTF. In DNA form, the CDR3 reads TGCGCCAGCAGCTTAGGCAGGGGGACCTATGGCTACACCTTC.

The DNA of the CDR3 is TGTGCTAGTGGTCAAACAACACACACGGGACAGTCCACCGGGGAGCTGTTTTTT. The encoded protein is CASGQTTHTGQSTGELFF. The chain recombines TRBV12-5 with TRBJ2-2; 7 nucleotides align to TRBD1. CDR3 size: 18 residues. Germline trimming cut 5 bases from V and 4 bases from J; bases unmatched to any gene: 16. Germline V CDR1 and CDR2: LGHNT, FRNRAP.

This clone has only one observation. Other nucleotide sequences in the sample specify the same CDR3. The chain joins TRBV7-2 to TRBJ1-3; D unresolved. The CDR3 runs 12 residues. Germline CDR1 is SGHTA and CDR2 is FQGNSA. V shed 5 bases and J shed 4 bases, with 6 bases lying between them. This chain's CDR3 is CASSPGGNTIYF. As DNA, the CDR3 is TGTGCCAGCAGCCCCGGGGGAAACACCATATATTTT.

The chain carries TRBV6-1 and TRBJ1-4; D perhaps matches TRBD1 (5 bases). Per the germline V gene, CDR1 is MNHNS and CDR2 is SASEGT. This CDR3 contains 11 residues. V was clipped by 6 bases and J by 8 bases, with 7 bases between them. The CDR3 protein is CASRGVEKLFF. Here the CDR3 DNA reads TGTGCCAGCAGGGGGGTGGAAAAACTGTTTTTT.

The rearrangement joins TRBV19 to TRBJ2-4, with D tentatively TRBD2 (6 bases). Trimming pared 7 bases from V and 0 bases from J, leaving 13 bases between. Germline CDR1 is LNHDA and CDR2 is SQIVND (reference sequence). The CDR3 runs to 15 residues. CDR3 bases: TGTGCCAGTACCTCGGTGGGGGGAGCCAAAAACATTCAGTACTTC. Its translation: CASTSVGGAKNIQYF.

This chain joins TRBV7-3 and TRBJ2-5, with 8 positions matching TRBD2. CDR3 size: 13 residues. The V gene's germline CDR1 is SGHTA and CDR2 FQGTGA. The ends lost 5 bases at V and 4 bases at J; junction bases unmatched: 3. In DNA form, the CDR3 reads TGTGCCAGCAGCGCGCGGGGGGCAGAGACCCAGTACTTC. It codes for CASSARGAETQYF.

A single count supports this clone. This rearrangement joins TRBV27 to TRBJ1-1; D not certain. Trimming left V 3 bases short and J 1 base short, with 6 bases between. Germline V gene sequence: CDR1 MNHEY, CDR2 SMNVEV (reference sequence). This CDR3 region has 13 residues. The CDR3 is CASSFESNTEAFF. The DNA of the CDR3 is TGTGCCAGCAGTTTTGAATCGAACACTGAAGCTTTCTTT.

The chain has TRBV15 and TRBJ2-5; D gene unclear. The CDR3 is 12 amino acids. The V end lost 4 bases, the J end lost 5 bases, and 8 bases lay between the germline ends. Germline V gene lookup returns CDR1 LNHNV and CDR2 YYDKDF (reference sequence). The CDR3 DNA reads TGTGCCACCAGCATCCTAGGCGAGACCCAGTACTTC. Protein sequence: CATSILGETQYF.

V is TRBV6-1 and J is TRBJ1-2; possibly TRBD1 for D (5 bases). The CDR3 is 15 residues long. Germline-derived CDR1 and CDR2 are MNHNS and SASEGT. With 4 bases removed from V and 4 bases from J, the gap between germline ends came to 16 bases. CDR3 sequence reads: CASSVGPGSRYGYTF. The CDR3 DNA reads TGTGCCAGCAGTGTAGGTCCAGGGAGTCGCTATGGCTACACCTTC.

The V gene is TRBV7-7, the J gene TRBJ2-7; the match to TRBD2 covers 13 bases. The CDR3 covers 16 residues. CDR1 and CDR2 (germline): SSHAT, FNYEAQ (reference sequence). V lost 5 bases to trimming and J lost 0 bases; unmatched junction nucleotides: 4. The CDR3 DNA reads TGTGCCAGCAGCCCACTAGCGGGGGGGCACTCCTACGAGCAGTACTTC. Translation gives CASSPLAGGHSYEQYF.

The CDR3 spells CASSLDKPGANVLTF. The CDR3 DNA is TGCGCCAGCAGCTTGGACAAACCTGGGGCCAACGTCCTGACTTTC. The gene calls are TRBV5-1 and TRBJ2-6; D ambiguous. This CDR3 has 15 residues. The V gene's germline CDR1 is SGHRS and CDR2 YFSETQ. V lost 0 bases and J 2 bases, leaving 6 bases between the germline ends.

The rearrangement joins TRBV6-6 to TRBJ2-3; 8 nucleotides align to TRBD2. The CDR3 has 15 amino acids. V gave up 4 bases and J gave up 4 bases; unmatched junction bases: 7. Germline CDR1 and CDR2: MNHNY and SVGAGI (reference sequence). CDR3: CASSWASGGPDTQYF. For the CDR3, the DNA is TGTGCCAGCAGTTGGGCTTCGGGGGGGCCAGATACGCAGTATTTT.

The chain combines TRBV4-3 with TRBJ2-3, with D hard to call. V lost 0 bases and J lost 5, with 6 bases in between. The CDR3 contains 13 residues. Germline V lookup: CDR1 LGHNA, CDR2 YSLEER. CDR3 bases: TGCGCCAGCAGCCAAGAGACGCGAGATACGCAGTATTTT. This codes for CASSQETRDTQYF.

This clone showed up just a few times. CDR3 nucleotides: TGCGCCAGCAGCCAAGAGCAGGGGTTCGAGCAGTACTTC. Translating it yields CASSQEQGFEQYF. This chain joins TRBV4-3 and TRBJ2-7, with D maybe TRBD1 (6 bases). CDR3 length equals 13 residues. Trimming shortened V by 0 bases and J by 6 bases, and 9 bases separated the two germline ends. Germline V lookup: CDR1 LGHNA, CDR2 YSLEER.

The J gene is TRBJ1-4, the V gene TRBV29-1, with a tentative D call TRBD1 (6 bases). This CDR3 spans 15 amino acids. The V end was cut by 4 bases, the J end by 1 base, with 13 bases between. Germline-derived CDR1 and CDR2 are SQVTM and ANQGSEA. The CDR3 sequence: CSVVLGGGTNEKLFF. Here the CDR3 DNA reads TGCAGCGTTGTGCTAGGGGGAGGAACTAATGAAAAACTGTTTTTT.

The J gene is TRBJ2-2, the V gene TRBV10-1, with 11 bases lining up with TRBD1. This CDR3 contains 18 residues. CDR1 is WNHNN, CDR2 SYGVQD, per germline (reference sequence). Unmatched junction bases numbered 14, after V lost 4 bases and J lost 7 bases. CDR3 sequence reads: CASSANGTGGNLGGELFF. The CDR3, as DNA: TGCGCCAGCAGTGCAAACGGGACAGGGGGAAATTTGGGCGGGGAGCTGTTTTTT.

CDR3 DNA sequence: TGCAGCGCCGCAGACAGGGGATGGAACACTGAAGCTTTCTTT. Amino acids: CSAADRGWNTEAFF. The V gene is TRBV29-1, the J gene TRBJ1-1, with 8 bases matching TRBD1. V lost 7 bases to trimming and J lost 1 base; unmatched junction nucleotides: 8. There are 14 residues in the CDR3. Germline V CDR1 and CDR2: SQVTM, ANQGSEA.

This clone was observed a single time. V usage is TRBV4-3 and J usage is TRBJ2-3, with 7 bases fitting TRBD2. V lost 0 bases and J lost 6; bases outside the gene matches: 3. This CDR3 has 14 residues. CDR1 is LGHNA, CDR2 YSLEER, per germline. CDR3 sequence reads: CASSQDTRGDTQYF. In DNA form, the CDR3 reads TGCGCCAGCAGCCAAGATACGCGGGGGGATACGCAGTATTTT.

The DNA of the CDR3 is TGTGCCAGCAGCTTCCGAGCGGGGGTTCAAGAGACCCAGTACTTC. Amino acid sequence: CASSFRAGVQETQYF. The chain links TRBV11-1 to TRBJ2-5; 8 bases match TRBD2. This CDR3 spans 15 amino acids. With V trimmed by 3 bases and J by 2 bases, 5 bases remained unmatched. Germline assignment: CDR1 SGHAT and CDR2 FQDESV (reference sequence).

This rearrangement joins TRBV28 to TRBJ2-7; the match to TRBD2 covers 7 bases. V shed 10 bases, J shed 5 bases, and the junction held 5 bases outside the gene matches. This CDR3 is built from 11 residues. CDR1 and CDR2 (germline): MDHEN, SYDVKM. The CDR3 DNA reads TGTGCCATCGCGGGAGTTAACGAGCAGTACTTC. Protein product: CAIAGVNEQYF. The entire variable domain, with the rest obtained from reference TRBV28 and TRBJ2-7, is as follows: DVKVTQSSRYLVKRTGEKVFLECVQDMDHENMFWYRQDPGLGLRLIYFSYDVKMKEKGDIPEGYSVSREKKERFSLILESASTNQTSMYLCAIAGVNEQYFGPGTRLTVT.